This T cell receptor beta chain derives from a study of blood T cell repertoires in COVID-19. V lost 0 bases and J lost 2, with 14 bases in between. This CDR3 comprises 16 residues. Germline values: CDR1 SGHNT, CDR2 YYREEE (reference sequence). This clone has only one observation. Original processing methods: Reference gene primers were amplified, and this amplification served to estimate nucleated cell counts. This table comes from immunoSEQ multiplex PCR, and its TCRdb copy is limited to in-frame clones, with some not included. That table is the source of V, J and clone size, and D and trimming were worked out from the DNA. This sample carries tens of thousands of clones, about 80% of them seen once, and the ten largest clones take less than 40%.

Sequencing used peripheral blood. This chain joins TRBV5-4 and TRBJ1-1; D perhaps matches TRBD1 (6 bases). The receptor was derived from a woman aged 70-85 years with acute or convalescent COVID-19. CDR3 residues: CASSLGPRGGNTEAFF. The DNA of the CDR3 is TGTGCCAGCAGCTTGGGACCCCGCGGGGGCAACACTGAAGCTTTCTTT.